These 17 T cell receptor beta chains were all obtained from the same sample, sequenced in a study of cytomegalovirus exposure and HLA in healthy donors. It was with 60 Vbeta and 13 Jbeta primers that the PCR ran. Only in-frame clones appear in the TCRdb table, and some are missing; sequencing was by immunoSEQ multiplex PCR. The profile shows fewer than 200,000 clones, approximately 80% of them singletons. Input material: PBMCs. Receptor source: a woman aged 25 to 39 in good health and CMV-seronegative.

The chain has TRBV6-5 and TRBJ2-7; 9 nucleotides match TRBD1. Germline CDR1 MNHEY, CDR2 SVGAGI. The ends lost 4 bases at V and 5 bases at J; junction bases unmatched: 9. The CDR3 is 15 residues long. The CDR3: CASSSTGGNVHEQYF. The CDR3, as DNA: TGTGCCAGCAGTTCGACAGGGGGGAATGTCCACGAGCAGTACTTC.

This chain uses TRBV2 with TRBJ2-1, with D possibly being TRBD2 (7 bases). The CDR3 covers 13 residues. The V gene lost 9 bases and the J gene lost 2 bases, with 11 bases spanning the gap. Per germline, CDR1 SNHLY and CDR2 FYNNEI. CDR3 coding DNA: TGTGCCAGTCAGGGGAGGGCCTACAATGAGCAGTTCTTC. Translation gives CASQGRAYNEQFF.

The chain combines TRBV27 with TRBJ2-5, with TRBD2 matching 12 bases. The tail of the sequence fits TRBJ2-7 better, so the J call may be wrong. The CDR3 consists of 14 residues. CDR1 is MNHEY and CDR2 is SMNVEV in the germline V gene (reference sequence). The DNA of the CDR3 is TGTGCCAGCAGCGGGACTAGCGGGTGGCACGAGCAGTACTTC. The encoded protein is CASSGTSGWHEQYF.

This clone was detected only once. J is TRBJ2-2 and V is TRBV18, with 8 nucleotides matching TRBD1. CDR3 length equals 15 residues. Germline values: CDR1 KGHSH, CDR2 LQKENI. V shed 3 bases, J shed 4 bases, and the junction held 4 bases outside the gene matches. This CDR3 reads CASSPGQDSTGELFF. The DNA for the CDR3 is TGTGCCAGCTCACCGGGACAGGACTCCACCGGGGAGCTGTTTTTT.

The chain couples TRBV5-1 to TRBJ2-5, with D possibly being TRBD1 (6 bases). With the DNA end fitting TRBJ2-7 better, the J assignment may be wrong. Germline CDR1 SGHRS, CDR2 YFSETQ. The CDR3 runs to 13 residues. Here the CDR3 DNA reads TGCGCCAGCAGCCTAAAACCAGGGGACGAGCAGTACTTC. Translated: CASSLKPGDEQYF.

The J gene is TRBJ1-3, the V gene TRBV7-9; tentatively, D is TRBD1 (5 bases). Germline assignment: CDR1 SEHNR and CDR2 FQNEAQ (reference sequence). Between the trimmed V and J ends, which lost 4 bases and 0 bases, there was a span of 22 bases. The CDR3 runs to 19 residues. CDR3 loop: CASSSRPPFDSVSGNTIYF. The DNA for the CDR3 is TGTGCCAGCAGCTCAAGACCCCCCTTCGACAGCGTCTCTGGAAACACCATATATTTT.

The rearrangement joins TRBV29-1 to TRBJ2-7; TRBD2 matches at 11 bases. Losses at the gene ends were 3 bases for V and 3 bases for J; bases not matched to a gene: 4. This CDR3 contains 14 residues. Germline V gives CDR1 SQVTM, CDR2 ANQGSEA. Here the CDR3 reads CSVEGSGRVYEQYF. The CDR3 DNA reads TGCAGCGTTGAGGGTAGCGGGAGGGTCTACGAGCAGTACTTC.

V gene TRBV18 combines with J gene TRBJ2-5, with 8 positions matching TRBD1. Germline trimming cut 6 bases from V and 2 bases from J; bases unmatched to any gene: 8. The germline CDR1 and CDR2 sequences are KGHSH and LQKENI. The CDR3 extends over 15 amino acids. The CDR3 sequence: CASSPPGQEQETQYF. The CDR3 DNA is TGTGCCAGCTCCCCCCCGGGACAGGAGCAAGAGACCCAGTACTTC.

The chain recombines TRBV28 with TRBJ2-1, with 7 bases identical to TRBD1. Trimming took 5 bases from V and 3 from J; bases not matched to a gene: 13. The germline gives CDR1 MDHEN, CDR2 SYDVKM. The CDR3 is 17 amino acids. CDR3 protein: CASSTRQGRTRYNEQFF. The CDR3, as DNA: TGTGCCAGCAGTACCCGACAGGGACGGACCCGCTACAATGAGCAGTTCTTC.

The rearrangement uses TRBV7-2 and TRBJ2-7; 8 nucleotides align to TRBD2. The J segment lost 6 bases and the V segment lost 0 bases, leaving 10 bases of the junction unmatched. This CDR3 region has 16 residues. CDR1 and CDR2 from the germline V gene are SGHTA and FQGNSA. This CDR3 reads CASSLARAGGEREQYF. The CDR3 nucleotides are TGTGCCAGCAGCTTAGCGCGGGCGGGAGGAGAACGCGAGCAGTACTTC. The full variable domain, its missing parts supplied by reference TRBV7-2 and TRBJ2-7, is GAGVSQSPSNKVTEKGKDVELRCDPISGHTALYWYRQSLGQGLEFLIYFQGNSAPDKSGLPSDRFSAERTGGSVSTLTIQRTQQEDSAVYLCASSLARAGGEREQYFGPGTRLTVT.

The chain recombines TRBV2 with TRBJ2-7; tentative D call: TRBD1 (6 bases). Trimming pared 6 bases from V and 5 bases from J, leaving 17 bases between. The germline V gene encodes CDR1 SNHLY and CDR2 FYNNEI. The CDR3 has 14 amino acids. The CDR3 loop reads CASRPGAGSHEQYF. The CDR3 DNA sequence: TGTGCCAGCAGACCAGGGGCAGGGTCCCACGAGCAGTACTTC.

A word on this clone: Different DNA sequences within this sample yield the same CDR3. The chain is built from TRBV29-1 and TRBJ1-1; 7 bases are shared with TRBD1. Germline CDR1 is SQVTM and CDR2 is ANQGSEA. V was pared by 2 bases and J by 2 bases, with 2 bases of the junction left unmatched. The CDR3 has 13 amino acids. CDR3 sequence: CSVENRGNTEAFF. The DNA for the CDR3 is TGCAGCGTTGAAAACAGGGGAAACACTGAAGCTTTCTTT.

The V call is TRBV29-1, the J call TRBJ2-3, with TRBD2 matching over 7 bases. Germline V gene sequence: CDR1 SQVTM, CDR2 ANQGSEA. Trimming at V came to 3 bases and at J to 4 bases, leaving 10 bases not matched to a gene. This CDR3 contains 15 residues. The CDR3 DNA sequence: TGCAGCGTTGACGTCCCGGGAGGTAGTGCAGATACGCAGTATTTT. It encodes CSVDVPGGSADTQYF.

This chain links TRBV28 with TRBJ2-7; maybe TRBD1 (6 bases). V lost 3 bases, J lost 7 bases, and 31 bases lay in between. CDR3 size: 19 residues. The germline gives CDR1 MDHEN, CDR2 SYDVKM. CDR3 region: CASSLYGVMGASGTREQYF. The CDR3 DNA follows: TGTGCCAGCAGTTTGTATGGGGTGATGGGGGCATCGGGTACGCGAGAGCAGTACTTC.

The chain links TRBV25-1 to TRBJ2-5; D is undetermined. The J call may be incorrect, as the DNA end agrees better with TRBJ2-7. This CDR3 has 14 amino acids. CDR1 MGHDK and CDR2 SYGVNS come from the germline V gene. Here the CDR3 reads CASSAHPTEYEQYF. The CDR3 DNA follows: TGTGCCAGCAGTGCCCACCCGACGGAGTACGAGCAGTACTTC.

This clone was seen more than once but under ten times. V gene TRBV6-5 combines with J gene TRBJ2-7; 10 bases are a match to TRBD1. Looked up from germline, CDR1 is MNHEY and CDR2 is SVGAGI. CDR3 length equals 14 residues. The junction had 10 bases not matched to a gene; V was cut back by 5 bases and J by 9 bases. This CDR3 reads CASSPRTGGAGQYF. CDR3 DNA sequence: TGTGCCAGCAGTCCACGGACAGGGGGAGCCGGGCAGTACTTC.

The chain uses TRBV18 and TRBJ2-4, with TRBD1 as a possible D gene (5 bases). There are 15 residues in the CDR3. The V gene lost 4 bases and the J gene lost 2 bases, with 12 bases spanning the gap. Per germline, CDR1 KGHSH and CDR2 LQKENI. CDR3 in amino acids: CASSRRQSTKNIQYF. CDR3 nucleotides: TGTGCCAGCTCACGACGACAGAGCACCAAAAACATTCAGTACTTC.